This is a list of T cell receptor beta chains from one sample in a study of T-cell memory formation after mild COVID-19. TCRdb reprocessed the 5' RACE reads via MiXCR and lists one record per CDR3 protein. This table holds 40,000 to 55,000 distinct CDR3 sequences, approximately 12% found once. Sequenced material: PBMCs or a T cell subset sorted from them (not recorded which). These receptor sequences come from a man between 18 and 29 years old who had mild COVID-19 (a few samples of this study predate the infection). Cell type and time point are not known. CDR3s include the opening cysteine and the closing phenylalanine or tryptophan. Each record gives: CDR3 DNA, CDR3 protein, V gene, CDR3 length, D gene, J gene, clone size. A D gene is named only where the DNA matches it firmly. Part of the rows lack a size; the others show once, few, many or a class for expanded clones.

CDR3 DNA: TGCGCCAGCAGCCAAGATTTAGCGGGGGGCGCAGATACGCAGTATTTT
CDR3 protein: CASSQDLAGGADTQYF
V gene: TRBV4-3
CDR3 length: 16
D gene: TRBD2
J gene: TRBJ2-3
clone size: many

CDR3 DNA: TGCAGCGTCTCACAGGGGTTATTAGGCAATCAGCCCCAGCATTTT
CDR3 protein: CSVSQGLLGNQPQHF
V gene: TRBV29-1
CDR3 length: 15
D gene: TRBD1
J gene: TRBJ1-5
clone size: many

CDR3 DNA: TGTGCCAGCAGCGCTCAGGGGGCCTTGAACACTGAAGCTTTCTTT
CDR3 protein: CASSAQGALNTEAFF
V gene: TRBV14
CDR3 length: 15
D gene: TRBD1
J gene: TRBJ1-1
clone size: NA

CDR3 DNA: TGTGCCAGCCGTGAGGGCATTACGCAGTATTTT
CDR3 protein: CASREGITQYF
V gene: TRBV7-2
CDR3 length: 11
D gene: NA
J gene: TRBJ2-3
clone size: many

CDR3 DNA: TGCAGTGCTAGCCTTAGGACAGGGGCAATTCACCAGCCCCAGCATTTT
CDR3 protein: CSASLRTGAIHQPQHF
V gene: TRBV20-1
CDR3 length: 16
D gene: TRBD1
J gene: TRBJ1-5
clone size: few

CDR3 DNA: TGTGCCAGCAGTGAAATTACAGGGGGGGATGAAAAACTGTTTTTT
CDR3 protein: CASSEITGGDEKLFF
V gene: TRBV6-6
CDR3 length: 15
D gene: TRBD1
J gene: TRBJ1-4
clone size: few

CDR3 DNA: TGTGCCAGCAGTTACTCACCAGACAGGAGGAGGGGTGAAGCTTTCTTT
CDR3 protein: CASSYSPDRRRGEAFF
V gene: TRBV6-5
CDR3 length: 16
D gene: NA
J gene: TRBJ1-1
clone size: few

CDR3 DNA: TGTGCCAGCAGCCTACCGGGACTAGCGGGGACGAGCTCCTACAATGAGCAGTTCTTC
CDR3 protein: CASSLPGLAGTSSYNEQFF
V gene: TRBV28
CDR3 length: 19
D gene: TRBD2
J gene: TRBJ2-1
clone size: many

CDR3 DNA: TGTGCCAGCAGCTTAGAGGGGGTTAGCTATGGCTACACCTTC
CDR3 protein: CASSLEGVSYGYTF
V gene: TRBV7-9
CDR3 length: 14
D gene: NA
J gene: TRBJ1-2
clone size: NA

CDR3 DNA: TGTGCCAGCAGTTTTGTGGACTACGAGCAGTACTTC
CDR3 protein: CASSFVDYEQYF
V gene: TRBV12-3/TRBV12-4
CDR3 length: 12
D gene: NA
J gene: TRBJ2-7
clone size: NA

CDR3 DNA: TGTGCCAGCAGCCAAGATGGGACACAGTACCAAGAGACCCAGTACTTC
CDR3 protein: CASSQDGTQYQETQYF
V gene: TRBV3-1
CDR3 length: 16
D gene: NA
J gene: TRBJ2-5
clone size: few

CDR3 DNA: TGTGCCAGCAGTGACCCCGGACGGGGGGACGGCTACACCTTC
CDR3 protein: CASSDPGRGDGYTF
V gene: TRBV25-1
CDR3 length: 14
D gene: NA
J gene: TRBJ1-2
clone size: NA

CDR3 DNA: TGTGCCAGCACCCGGATGGGACTAGCGGAAAACATTCAGTACTTC
CDR3 protein: CASTRMGLAENIQYF
V gene: TRBV2
CDR3 length: 15
D gene: TRBD2
J gene: TRBJ2-4
clone size: once

CDR3 DNA: TGCAGTGCTCCGAGGGACAGGGTTGAGACCCAGTACTTC
CDR3 protein: CSAPRDRVETQYF
V gene: TRBV20-1
CDR3 length: 13
D gene: TRBD1
J gene: TRBJ2-5
clone size: NA

CDR3 DNA: TGTGCCAGCAGCGTAACTCCGGGACTAGCGGGGGGGAGGTACGCCACAGATACGCAGTATTTT
CDR3 protein: CASSVTPGLAGGRYATDTQYF
V gene: TRBV9
CDR3 length: 21
D gene: TRBD2
J gene: TRBJ2-3
clone size: NA

CDR3 DNA: TGTGCCAGCAGCCCACTCGGCGGGGACTACGAGCAGTACTTC
CDR3 protein: CASSPLGGDYEQYF
V gene: TRBV4-2
CDR3 length: 14
D gene: NA
J gene: TRBJ2-7
clone size: few

CDR3 DNA: TGTGCCAGCAGCCAAGAGGGGGGCGGCTATGGCTACACCTTC
CDR3 protein: CASSQEGGGYGYTF
V gene: TRBV4-2
CDR3 length: 14
D gene: NA
J gene: TRBJ1-2
clone size: NA

CDR3 DNA: TGTGCCAGCAGGAGCAGCCCTTACTACGAGCAGTACTTC
CDR3 protein: CASRSSPYYEQYF
V gene: TRBV6-5
CDR3 length: 13
D gene: NA
J gene: TRBJ2-7
clone size: NA

CDR3 DNA: TGTGCCAGCAGCTTGTCAGGGGCTAGGGAGCAGTACTTC
CDR3 protein: CASSLSGAREQYF
V gene: TRBV5-5
CDR3 length: 13
D gene: NA
J gene: TRBJ2-7
clone size: few

CDR3 DNA: TGTGCCAGCAGCTTAGAGGGACAAACTGGAAACACCATATATTTT
CDR3 protein: CASSLEGQTGNTIYF
V gene: TRBV7-6
CDR3 length: 15
D gene: NA
J gene: TRBJ1-3
clone size: many

CDR3 DNA: TGTGCCAGAAGTATAAATCCGGGAGGGGACACTGAAGCTTTCTTT
CDR3 protein: CARSINPGGDTEAFF
V gene: TRBV19
CDR3 length: 15
D gene: NA
J gene: TRBJ1-1
clone size: NA

CDR3 DNA: TGTGCCTGCAGTCCTACCCCGGGGTGGGGTGTGGATGAAAAACTGTTTTTT
CDR3 protein: CACSPTPGWGVDEKLFF
V gene: TRBV12-3/TRBV12-4
CDR3 length: 17
D gene: NA
J gene: TRBJ1-4
clone size: NA

CDR3 DNA: TGCAGTGCTCCAACAGGGAGTCGGGTAGGAGCTTTCTTT
CDR3 protein: CSAPTGSRVGAFF
V gene: TRBV20-1
CDR3 length: 13
D gene: NA
J gene: TRBJ1-1
clone size: few

CDR3 DNA: TGTGCCAGCAGGCCTGGACAGATGAACACTGAAGCTTTCTTT
CDR3 protein: CASRPGQMNTEAFF
V gene: TRBV12-3/TRBV12-4
CDR3 length: 14
D gene: NA
J gene: TRBJ1-1
clone size: few

CDR3 DNA: TGTGCCAGCAGCCAAGATCCGGCTAGCGGGGGGCAAGAGACCCAGTACTTC
CDR3 protein: CASSQDPASGGQETQYF
V gene: TRBV4-2
CDR3 length: 17
D gene: TRBD2
J gene: TRBJ2-5
clone size: few

CDR3 DNA: TGTGCCAGCAGGGGGTCAGGGGCCCAGCCCCAGCATTTT
CDR3 protein: CASRGSGAQPQHF
V gene: TRBV12-3/TRBV12-4
CDR3 length: 13
D gene: NA
J gene: TRBJ1-5
clone size: NA

CDR3 DNA: TGTGCCATCAAGGACACGGAATATCAGCCCCAGCATTTT
CDR3 protein: CAIKDTEYQPQHF
V gene: TRBV10-3
CDR3 length: 13
D gene: NA
J gene: TRBJ1-5
clone size: NA

CDR3 DNA: TGTGCCAGCAGCTCGTCCGGGGGGACTGAAGCTTTCTTT
CDR3 protein: CASSSSGGTEAFF
V gene: TRBV7-3
CDR3 length: 13
D gene: NA
J gene: TRBJ1-1
clone size: few

CDR3 DNA: TGCAGTGCCGGACAGGGCTCAGTAGGCTATGGCTACACCTTC
CDR3 protein: CSAGQGSVGYGYTF
V gene: TRBV20-1
CDR3 length: 14
D gene: TRBD1
J gene: TRBJ1-2
clone size: NA

CDR3 DNA: TGTGCCACCAGCAGAGGGGTAGCGGGGGGTATAGATACGCAGTATTTT
CDR3 protein: CATSRGVAGGIDTQYF
V gene: TRBV15
CDR3 length: 16
D gene: TRBD2
J gene: TRBJ2-3
clone size: few

CDR3 DNA: TGTGCCAGCAGCCCAGACACGAACTATGGCTACACCTTC
CDR3 protein: CASSPDTNYGYTF
V gene: TRBV7-2
CDR3 length: 13
D gene: NA
J gene: TRBJ1-2
clone size: NA

CDR3 DNA: TGTGCCAGCAGCTTAGGGGCAGACCTTTACAATGAGCAGTTCTTC
CDR3 protein: CASSLGADLYNEQFF
V gene: TRBV7-2
CDR3 length: 15
D gene: NA
J gene: TRBJ2-1
clone size: NA

CDR3 DNA: TGCAGTGCTAGCGCTACTAGCGGGGCCTACGAGCAGTACTTC
CDR3 protein: CSASATSGAYEQYF
V gene: TRBV20-1
CDR3 length: 14
D gene: TRBD2
J gene: TRBJ2-7
clone size: few